The 9 T cell receptor beta chains listed next were all sequenced from one sample in a study of cytomegalovirus exposure and HLA in healthy donors. The primer mix had 60 Vbeta and 13 Jbeta primers. The repertoire was sequenced with immunoSEQ multiplex PCR; TCRdb's copy has only in-frame clones and lacks some. Recorded for this sample: 60,000 to 65,000 clones. The source material was PBMCs. These receptors all come from a woman younger than 30 in good health and CMV-seronegative.

J is TRBJ2-7 and V is TRBV6-5; D is possibly TRBD2 (6 bases). The CDR3 extends over 14 amino acids. CDR1 MNHEY and CDR2 SVGAGI come from the germline V gene. V was cut by 4 bases and J by 6 bases, with 16 bases left in between. The chain's CDR3 is CASSLDTSLSEQYF. The DNA for the CDR3 is TGTGCCAGCAGTTTGGATACTAGCCTAAGCGAGCAGTACTTC.

This sequence joins TRBV18 and TRBJ2-7, with D maybe TRBD2 (6 bases). From germline, CDR1 is KGHSH and CDR2 LQKENI. The V end lost 6 bases, the J end lost 5 bases, and 14 bases lay between the germline ends. The CDR3 loop spans 13 amino acids. The CDR3 bases are TGTGCCAGCTCGTCGGGAGTGCGCGACGAGCAGTACTTC. Protein: CASSSGVRDEQYF.

V usage is TRBV29-1 and J usage is TRBJ1-5, with D unclear. V was trimmed by 4 bases and J by 0 bases, leaving 10 bases between them. This CDR3 region has 14 residues. Germline V CDR1 and CDR2: SQVTM, ANQGSEA. The CDR3, as DNA: TGCAGCGTTGGTGACGGAGATAGCAATCAGCCCCAGCATTTT. Residues: CSVGDGDSNQPQHF.

About this clone: Other DNA sequences in this specimen translate into the identical CDR3. This sequence joins TRBV18 and TRBJ2-7; tentative D call: TRBD2 (5 bases). The V gene's germline CDR1 is KGHSH and CDR2 LQKENI. The CDR3 runs 14 residues. Trimming removed 3 bases at V and 2 bases at J, with 11 bases between. This chain's CDR3 is CASSPPARAYEQYF. For the CDR3, the DNA is TGTGCCAGCTCACCCCCCGCGAGGGCCTACGAGCAGTACTTC.

This rearrangement joins TRBV19 to TRBJ1-1; TRBD1 matches 10 bases. V gave up 5 bases and J gave up 1 base; unmatched junction bases: 7. This CDR3 is 16 amino acids long. Germline values: CDR1 LNHDA, CDR2 SQIVND (reference sequence). The CDR3 coding sequence is TGTGCCAGTAGTCCGGGACAGGGGATTGGGAACACTGAAGCTTTCTTT. As protein: CASSPGQGIGNTEAFF.

The chain joins TRBV30 to TRBJ2-5; D call uncertain. The DNA end is a closer match to TRBJ2-7, so the J assignment may be wrong. The V gene's germline CDR1 is GTSNPN and CDR2 SVGIG (reference sequence). This CDR3 spans 12 amino acids. The chain's CDR3 is CAWSVLRYEQYF. In DNA, the CDR3 is TGTGCCTGGAGTGTACTACGCTACGAGCAGTACTTC.

The CDR3 region is CASSQDSAGSYEQYF. For the CDR3, the DNA is TGCGCCAGCAGCCAAGATAGCGCGGGATCCTACGAGCAGTACTTC. The chain is built from TRBV4-1 and TRBJ2-7, with a tentative D call TRBD2 (6 bases). The V end lost 0 bases, the J end lost 1 base, and 10 bases lay between the germline ends. The CDR3 contains 15 residues. Germline V gene sequence: CDR1 MGHRA, CDR2 YSYEKL.

The chain recombines TRBV6-5 with TRBJ2-1; 9 bases are a match to TRBD2. Losses at the gene ends were 6 bases for V and 7 bases for J; bases not matched to a gene: 10. Germline-derived CDR1 and CDR2 are MNHEY and SVGAGI. The CDR3 totals 15 residues. The DNA of the CDR3 is TGTGCCAGCAGCCGCGGGGCGGGGGGGATAAATGAGCAGTTCTTC. Translating it yields CASSRGAGGINEQFF.

CDR3 DNA: TGTGCCAGCACCCAGAGGCAGGGGATTGGCACTGAAGCTTTCTTT. This translates into CASTQRQGIGTEAFF. This chain connects TRBV6-6 to TRBJ1-1; TRBD1 is a possible D gene (6 bases). V was trimmed by 7 bases and J by 4 bases, leaving 19 bases between them. Germline-derived CDR1 and CDR2 are MNHNY and SVGAGI (reference sequence). This CDR3 region has 15 residues.